The rows below give T cell receptor beta chains drawn from one sample of a study of blood T cell repertoires in COVID-19. The data were produced by immunoSEQ multiplex PCR, yet TCRdb's version contains in-frame clones alone and is incomplete. The sample has 70,000 or so clones; around 86% are singletons. The sequencing input was peripheral blood. The source is a woman aged 80 or over with active or convalescent COVID-19. Each CDR3 is given with its conserved first and last residue. D genes are given only for firm matches. The size field is filled for only some rows; it gives once, few, many or a size class.

j_call v_call clone_size d_call cdr3_nt cdr3_aa
TRBJ1-2 TRBV28 - TRBD1 TGTGCCAGCAATCCAGGGGGTCCCTCCCGTGGCTACACCTTC CASNPGGPSRGYTF
TRBJ1-6 TRBV6-4 - - TGTGCCAGCAGTGCTCAGACAGGCTCACCCCTCCACTTT CASSAQTGSPLHF
TRBJ1-2 TRBV30 - - TGTGCCTGGGCTGCAGACACTCCTGATGGCTACACCTTC CAWAADTPDGYTF
TRBJ1-1 TRBV6-1 - TRBD1 TGTGCCAGCAGTGACCCCGCTTACAGGGGGAACACTGAAGCTTTCTTT CASSDPAYRGNTEAFF
TRBJ1-1 TRBV2 once - TGTGCCAGCAGTGAAGCGGGACAGAACACTGAAGCTTTCTTT CASSEAGQNTEAFF
TRBJ1-2 TRBV7-2 - - TGTGCCAGCAGCTTAGCGGCGGATCTCGGTGGCTACACCTTC CASSLAADLGGYTF
TRBJ1-3 TRBV21-1 - - TGTGCCAGCAGCCCACCTACGACTGAACGAGGGGGTAGTGGAAACACCATATATTTT CASSPPTTERGGSGNTIYF
TRBJ1-3 TRBV5-1 - - TGCGCCAGCAGCCGTACGGGAGACACCATATATTTT CASSRTGDTIYF
TRBJ2-2 TRBV7-9 - - TGTGCCAGCAGCTTAGTATCGTCCGGGGAGCTGTTTTTT CASSLVSSGELFF
TRBJ1-1 TRBV5-1 - - TGCGCCAGCAGCTTGGACAGTTATAACACTGAAGCTTTCTTT CASSLDSYNTEAFF
TRBJ2-2 TRBV12-2 - - TGTGCAAGTCGCTTAGCCTTGAAACCAGGGTCCGGGGAGCTGTTTTTT CASRLALKPGSGELFF
TRBJ2-5 TRBV5-6 - TRBD1 TGTGCCAGCAGCCGCTACGGGACAGACCAAGAGACCCAGTACTTC CASSRYGTDQETQYF
TRBJ1-1 TRBV6-5 - TRBD1 TGTGCCAGCAGTCTCCGACAGGGTGGCACTGAAGCTTTCTTT CASSLRQGGTEAFF
TRBJ1-3 TRBV2 - - TGTGCCAGCAGTGCAACCGGGACAACGGGAAACACCATATATTTT CASSATGTTGNTIYF
TRBJ1-6 TRBV18 - - TGTGCCAGCTCACCACGGACAGAGAATTCACCCCTCCACTTT CASSPRTENSPLHF
TRBJ2-3 TRBV30 - TRBD1 TGTGCCTGGGACAGGGCTATGAGCACAGATACGCAGTATTTT CAWDRAMSTDTQYF
TRBJ2-1 TRBV2 - TRBD1 TGTGCCAGCAGCTTAGGACAGGGAGTCTCCTACAATGAGCAGTTCTTC CASSLGQGVSYNEQFF
TRBJ1-6 TRBV12-5 - - TGTGCTAGTGGTTTGGTATTCTTAGGCGGCCTCGGCTGGAATTCACCCCTCCACTTT CASGLVFLGGLGWNSPLHF
TRBJ1-2 TRBV3-1/TRBV3-2 - TRBD1 TGTGCCAGCAGCGGGGACAGGGGGGAGGTAGGCTACACCTTC CASSGDRGEVGYTF
TRBJ1-2 TRBV30 - TRBD1 TGTGCCTGGAGTTTAACAGGGGGCTATGGCTACACCTTC CAWSLTGGYGYTF